The 11 T cell receptor beta chains in this list originate from one sample, sequenced in a study of blood T cell repertoires in COVID-19. Profiled with immunoSEQ multiplex PCR; TCRdb holds only in-frame clones, not every one. The sample holds about 180,000 clones; 85% to 90% are singletons and the top ten take 15% to 20%. The material sequenced was peripheral blood. These receptors were collected from a person aged 70 to 85 with COVID-19, enrolled during active disease.

The genes are TRBV19 and TRBJ2-2; TRBD2 aligns across 8 bases. The CDR3 has 16 residues. Trimming cost V 7 bases and J 2 bases; bases outside gene matches: 9. From germline, CDR1 is LNHDA and CDR2 SQIVND (reference sequence). DNA for the CDR3: TGTGCCAGTACCTCCGGAGCGGGAGCTAACACCGGGGAGCTGTTTTTT. The encoded protein is CASTSGAGANTGELFF.

The chain combines TRBV4-2 with TRBJ2-2; D not certain. Deletions cut 1 base from V and 8 bases from J, with 17 bases between. CDR3 size: 16 residues. Looked up from germline, CDR1 is LGHNA and CDR2 is YNFKEQ. The CDR3 sequence is CASSQGTSYQEGELFF. The CDR3 DNA is TGTGCCAGCAGCCAAGGTACCTCCTATCAAGAAGGGGAGCTGTTTTTT.

The gene calls are TRBV6-1 and TRBJ1-5; 10 positions match TRBD1. With 6 bases clipped from V and 6 bases from J, the junction kept 8 bases outside the gene matches. The CDR3 length is 15 residues. Germline loops: CDR1 MNHNS, CDR2 SASEGT. In DNA form, the CDR3 reads TGTGCCAGCAGCTGGGACAGGGGAGGTGGTCAGCCCCAGCATTTT. Amino acids: CASSWDRGGGQPQHF.

There are a few counts of this clone. The chain recombines TRBV19 with TRBJ2-7; 12 nucleotides line up with TRBD2. The CDR3 sequence is 14 residues long. V lost 3 bases, J lost 6 bases, and 3 bases stayed unmatched. The germline V gene encodes CDR1 LNHDA and CDR2 SQIVND (reference sequence). The CDR3 coding sequence is TGTGCCAGTAGTATTCCGGGACTAGCGGGCGAGCAGTACTTC. It yields the protein CASSIPGLAGEQYF.

The chain recombines TRBV14 with TRBJ1-2; 8 positions agree with TRBD1. This CDR3 is built from 15 residues. The V gene's germline CDR1 is SGHDN and CDR2 FVKESK. V lost 4 bases and J lost 4; bases outside the gene matches: 8. For the CDR3, the DNA is TGTGCCAGCAGCCCCGGGGACAGGTTACTCTATGGCTACACCTTC. Its translation is CASSPGDRLLYGYTF.

The chain has TRBV4-3 and TRBJ2-1; D ambiguous. This CDR3 contains 13 residues. Germline loops: CDR1 LGHNA, CDR2 YSLEER. V lost 4 bases and J lost 12, with 16 bases in between. CDR3 coding DNA: TGCGCCAGCAGCCCAGAAAATGGCAGGCGGCAGTTCTTC. This gives the protein CASSPENGRRQFF.

The rearrangement links TRBV20-1 to TRBJ2-1; D not resolved. Germline V gene sequence: CDR1 DFQATT, CDR2 SNEGSKA (reference sequence). This CDR3 spans 11 amino acids. Trimming took 1 base from V and 4 from J, leaving 2 bases between them. CDR3 amino acids: CSARAYNEQFF. The DNA for the CDR3 is TGCAGTGCTAGAGCATACAATGAGCAGTTCTTC.

The V gene is TRBV28, the J gene TRBJ2-7; a possible D gene is TRBD2 (5 bases). CDR3 length: 15 residues. Per the germline V gene, CDR1 is MDHEN and CDR2 is SYDVKM. Trimming took 6 bases from V and 1 from J, leaving 16 bases between them. This chain's CDR3 is CASRLGLAASYEQYF. The CDR3 coding sequence is TGTGCCAGCAGACTAGGGCTTGCTGCGTCCTACGAGCAGTACTTC.

This clone appeared a single time. The chain recombines TRBV5-1 with TRBJ2-3; the D gene is possibly TRBD2 (6 bases). The CDR3 is made up of 15 amino acids. Trimming stripped 5 bases from V and 0 bases from J, with 13 bases between. Germline V CDR1 and CDR2: SGHRS, YFSETQ. CDR3 DNA sequence: TGCGCCAGCAGGACTAGTGGGGCTAGCACAGATACGCAGTATTTT. Translated: CASRTSGASTDTQYF.

The gene calls are TRBV21-1 and TRBJ1-1. TRBV21-1 is a recognized pseudogene. CDR3 length: 14 residues. The CDR3 DNA is TGTGCCAGACCGCCCTCTCGGGGTATCACTGAAGCTTTCTTT. It translates to CARPPSRGITEAFF.

V usage is TRBV27 and J usage is TRBJ2-3; TRBD2 agrees at 13 bases. This CDR3 region has 18 residues. The junction had 23 bases not matched to a gene; V was cut back by 6 bases and J by 14 bases. The V gene's germline CDR1 is MNHEY and CDR2 SMNVEV (reference sequence). DNA for the CDR3: TGTGCCAGCAGAGCCGGGACTAGCGGGACCCCTTACTCCCTCACTCCGTATTTT. Protein product: CASRAGTSGTPYSLTPYF.